This T cell receptor beta chain is drawn from a study of CD8 T cells in ankylosing spondylitis. A quantitative 5'-RACE method, one with molecular barcodes, was used to make TCR beta libraries. TCRdb reprocessed the 5' RACE reads with MiXCR, giving one entry per CDR3 protein. This table holds hundreds of thousands of distinct CDR3 sequences, around 21% found once. Germline CDR1 reads SGHRS; CDR2 reads YFSETQ. With 4 bases removed from V and 6 bases from J, the gap between germline ends came to 17 bases. The CDR3 sequence is 15 residues long. This clonotype showed up just a few times. Its matching antigen is unknown. Regarding the study as a whole: Among TCR beta sequences, a motif of several highly homologous variants appeared characteristic of ankylosing spondylitis blood. Matched ankylosing spondylitis synovial fluid reportedly showed significant enrichment of disease-linked clones.

The chain carries TRBV5-1 and TRBJ2-1; D might be TRBD1 (6 bases). This sequence was found in a female donor with ankylosing spondylitis or in good health (not recorded which). The sequenced material came from blood, either unsorted or a sorted T cell fraction (not recorded which). The CDR3 reads CASSGGHRGPNEQFF. The CDR3 coding sequence is TGCGCCAGCAGCGGGGGACACCGAGGGCCCAATGAGCAGTTCTTC.